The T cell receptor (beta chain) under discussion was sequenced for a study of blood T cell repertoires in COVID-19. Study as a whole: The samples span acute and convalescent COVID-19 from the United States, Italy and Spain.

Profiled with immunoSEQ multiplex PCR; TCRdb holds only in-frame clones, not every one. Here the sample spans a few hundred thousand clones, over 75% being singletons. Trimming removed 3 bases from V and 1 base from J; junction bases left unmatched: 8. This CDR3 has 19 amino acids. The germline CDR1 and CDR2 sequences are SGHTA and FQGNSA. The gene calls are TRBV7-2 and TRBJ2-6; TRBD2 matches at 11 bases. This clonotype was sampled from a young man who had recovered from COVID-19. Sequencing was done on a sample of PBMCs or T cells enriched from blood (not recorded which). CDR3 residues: CASSFVAGGPKSGANVLTF. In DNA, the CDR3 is TGTGCCAGCAGCTTCGTAGCGGGAGGGCCGAAGTCTGGGGCCAACGTCCTGACTTTC.